The T cell receptor beta chain under discussion was sequenced for a study of blood T cell repertoires in COVID-19. The data were produced by immunoSEQ multiplex PCR, yet TCRdb's version contains in-frame clones alone and is incomplete. Here the sample spans 300,000 to 350,000 clones, approximately 88% being singletons. With V trimmed by 4 bases and J by 7 bases, 13 bases remained unmatched. Germline CDR1 SGHNT, CDR2 YYREEE (reference sequence). This CDR3 contains 16 residues. This clone was observed a handful of times. The TCR originated in a man aged 30-40 years with COVID-19, enrolled during active disease. The chain recombines TRBV5-4 with TRBJ1-4; 7 bases agree with TRBD1. Specimen: peripheral blood. The CDR3 reads CASSRGGDSGIEKLFF. CDR3 sequence (DNA): TGTGCCAGCAGCCGTGGAGGGGACAGTGGGATTGAAAAACTGTTTTTT.